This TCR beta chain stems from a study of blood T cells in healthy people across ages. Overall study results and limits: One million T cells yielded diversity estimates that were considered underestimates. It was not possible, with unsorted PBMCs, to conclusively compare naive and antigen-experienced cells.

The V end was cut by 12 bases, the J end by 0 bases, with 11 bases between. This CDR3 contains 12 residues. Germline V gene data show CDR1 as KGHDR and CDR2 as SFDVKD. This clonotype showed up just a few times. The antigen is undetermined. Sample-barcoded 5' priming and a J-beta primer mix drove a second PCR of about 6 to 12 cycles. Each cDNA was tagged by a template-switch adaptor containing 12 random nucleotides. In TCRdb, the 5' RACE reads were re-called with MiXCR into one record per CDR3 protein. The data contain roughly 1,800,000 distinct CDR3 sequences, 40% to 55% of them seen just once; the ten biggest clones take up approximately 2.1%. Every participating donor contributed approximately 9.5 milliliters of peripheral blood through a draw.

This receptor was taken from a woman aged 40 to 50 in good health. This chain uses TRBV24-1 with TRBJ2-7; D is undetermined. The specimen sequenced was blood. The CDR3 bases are TGTGCCCCCCGGCCGGACTCCTACGAGCAGTACTTC. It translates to CAPRPDSYEQYF.